The present entry profiles one T cell receptor beta chain with its context. As yet, its antigen is unknown. Trimming shortened V by 0 bases and J by 0 bases, and 11 bases separated the two germline ends. CDR1 is SGHKS and CDR2 is YYEKEE in the germline V gene (reference sequence). CDR3 length equals 16 residues. This entry belongs to a study of cytomegalovirus exposure and HLA in healthy donors. Study results and limitations: Highly shared sequence variants in one cluster were likely a sequencing artifact.

PCR used 60 Vbeta primers and 13 Jbeta primers. The data were produced by immunoSEQ multiplex PCR, yet TCRdb's version contains in-frame clones alone and is incomplete. Here the sample spans some 140,000 clones, around 74% being singletons. Sequencing input: PBMCs. The genes are TRBV5-5 and TRBJ2-3, with D perhaps TRBD1 (6 bases). This clonotype was sampled from a man younger than 30 in good health and CMV-seronegative. In DNA form, the CDR3 reads TGTGCCAGCAGCTTGGTAACAGGGATAAGCACAGATACGCAGTATTTT. Translating gives CASSLVTGISTDTQYF.